Each of the 27 T cell receptor beta chains below was sequenced from the same sample in a study of blood T cell repertoires in COVID-19. Produced via immunoSEQ multiplex PCR; TCRdb's table is partial and in-frame only. Among under 40,000 clones, 75% to 85% were seen once, and the ten largest hold roughly an eighth. The sequenced material came from peripheral blood. These receptors all come from a woman in her sixties or seventies with acute or convalescent COVID-19.

This clone was picked up one time. This chain joins TRBV4-1 and TRBJ1-2; D possibly corresponds to TRBD1 (6 bases). This CDR3 is 14 amino acids long. V dropped 1 base and J dropped 8 bases, with 14 bases sitting between them. Germline CDR1 reads MGHRA; CDR2 reads YSYEKL. CDR3: CASSQGDRIGGYTF. The CDR3 nucleotides are TGCGCCAGCAGCCAAGGCGACAGGATTGGGGGCTACACCTTC.

The chain employs TRBV7-9 and TRBJ1-1; TRBD1 matches at 9 bases. Trimming at V came to 5 bases and at J to 6 bases, leaving 10 bases not matched to a gene. This CDR3 has 15 residues. Germline loops: CDR1 SEHNR, CDR2 FQNEAQ (reference sequence). The chain's CDR3 is CASSPETGGVSEAFF. The CDR3 coding sequence is TGTGCCAGCAGCCCTGAGACAGGGGGAGTCTCTGAAGCTTTCTTT.

In its sample, this clone was seen once. The V and J genes are TRBV15 and TRBJ2-5; D might be TRBD1 (6 bases). The CDR3 length is 18 residues. V was cut by 3 bases and J by 0 bases, with 20 bases left in between. Germline values: CDR1 LNHNV, CDR2 YYDKDF (reference sequence). CDR3 protein: CATSSHARGRRDQETQYF. CDR3 bases: TGTGCCACCAGCAGTCACGCGAGGGGGAGAAGGGACCAAGAGACCCAGTACTTC.

This chain connects TRBV15 to TRBJ2-6, with D unresolved. The V gene lost 1 base and the J gene lost 0 bases, with 10 bases spanning the gap. Germline CDR1 LNHNV, CDR2 YYDKDF (reference sequence). The CDR3 runs to 17 residues. DNA for the CDR3: TGTGCCACCAGCAGAGGAACAATAACCTCTGGGGCCAACGTCCTGACTTTC. Its translation: CATSRGTITSGANVLTF.

V usage is TRBV19 and J usage is TRBJ1-1, with TRBD1 matching 9 bases. The CDR3 contains 16 residues. Germline CDR1 reads LNHDA; CDR2 reads SQIVND (reference sequence). V shed 4 bases and J 2 bases; nucleotides not matched to a gene: 8. CDR3 coding DNA: TGTGCCAGTAGTAGGGGACAGGGAACTACAAACACTGAAGCTTTCTTT. Translation gives CASSRGQGTTNTEAFF.

The rearrangement joins TRBV7-2 to TRBJ1-1; 10 bases are shared with TRBD1. This CDR3 has 15 residues. V was clipped by 2 bases and J by 5 bases; unmatched bases: 5. Germline V lookup: CDR1 SGHTA, CDR2 FQGNSA. The chain's CDR3 is CASSLKGQGGTEAFF. The CDR3 DNA is TGTGCCAGCAGCTTAAAAGGACAGGGGGGAACTGAAGCTTTCTTT.

J is TRBJ2-4 and V is TRBV27; TRBD1 aligns across 8 bases. The CDR3 is 16 residues long. Trimming took 7 bases from V and 6 from J; bases not matched to a gene: 14. The germline V gene encodes CDR1 MNHEY and CDR2 SMNVEV (reference sequence). The CDR3 sequence is CASTPSGGLSGNIQYF. The CDR3 region has the DNA TGTGCCAGCACCCCTTCAGGGGGCCTTTCGGGAAACATTCAGTACTTC.

The chain recombines TRBV14 with TRBJ2-5, with a tentative D call TRBD1 (5 bases). CDR3 length equals 15 residues. Looked up from germline, CDR1 is SGHDN and CDR2 is FVKESK. The V and J ends lost 2 bases and 3 bases respectively, with 13 bases between them. The CDR3 here is CASSQISGYEETQYF. The CDR3 DNA reads TGTGCCAGCAGCCAAATATCAGGGTATGAAGAGACCCAGTACTTC.

This chain joins TRBV6-5 and TRBJ1-1; D is ambiguous. The CDR3 is 12 residues long. The V end lost 6 bases, the J end lost 3 bases, and 8 bases lay between the germline ends. Germline V gene sequence: CDR1 MNHEY, CDR2 SVGAGI. CDR3 region: CASRQIYTEAFF. The CDR3 DNA reads TGTGCCAGCAGGCAGATTTACACTGAAGCTTTCTTT.

This clone was found a few times. The chain combines TRBV4-1 with TRBJ1-6; D gene unclear. The CDR3 contains 15 residues. CDR1 and CDR2 (germline): MGHRA, YSYEKL. With 0 bases removed from V and 10 bases from J, the gap between germline ends came to 13 bases. CDR3 protein: CASSQEIGSRSPLHF. CDR3 sequence (DNA): TGCGCCAGCAGCCAAGAAATCGGGTCTAGGTCACCCCTCCACTTT.

In this sample, this clone is medium-sized. The gene calls are TRBV11-2 and TRBJ2-2; D gene unclear. The CDR3 totals 13 residues. The germline V gene encodes CDR1 SGHAT and CDR2 FQNNGV. V was cut by 10 bases and J by 1 base, with 10 bases left in between. The CDR3 spells CAIAWRNTGELFF. Here the CDR3 DNA reads TGTGCCATCGCTTGGAGGAACACCGGGGAGCTGTTTTTT. The full variable domain, with the rest looked up from reference TRBV11-2 and TRBJ2-2, is EAGVAQSPRYKIIEKRQSVAFWCNPISGHATLYWYQQILGQGPKLLIQFQNNGVVDDSQLPKDRFSAERLKGVDSTLKIQPAKLEDSAVYLCAIAWRNTGELFFGEGSRLTVL.

This CDR3 reads CASREDRRETQYF. The CDR3 DNA reads TGTGCCAGCAGAGAGGACAGGCGAGAGACCCAGTACTTC. The rearrangement links TRBV7-9 to TRBJ2-5; 7 bases agree with TRBD1. The germline V gene encodes CDR1 SEHNR and CDR2 FQNEAQ (reference sequence). The CDR3 spans 13 residues. V was clipped by 6 bases and J by 4 bases; unmatched bases: 5.

The chain carries TRBV5-1 and TRBJ2-5, with D maybe TRBD1 (5 bases). V lost 4 bases to trimming and J lost 4 bases, with 8 bases between them. This CDR3 spans 12 amino acids. CDR1 and CDR2 (germline): SGHRS, YFSETQ. CDR3 loop: CASSIQGETQYF. In DNA form, the CDR3 reads TGCGCCAGCAGCATCCAGGGAGAGACCCAGTACTTC.

This clone was picked up a small number of times. This chain joins TRBV4-2 and TRBJ1-1, with 8 bases fitting TRBD1. The CDR3 sequence is 15 residues long. V shed 1 base and J 13 bases; nucleotides not matched to a gene: 14. Germline V gene data show CDR1 as LGHNA and CDR2 as YNFKEQ. The CDR3 is CASSQAGPMTGEGFF. In nucleotides, the CDR3 is TGTGCCAGCAGCCAAGCCGGGCCGATGACAGGGGAGGGTTTCTTT.

This sequence joins TRBV3-1 (or the pseudogene TRBV3-2) and TRBJ2-1; TRBD2 matches at 11 bases. CDR3 length: 15 residues. Looked up from germline, CDR1 is LGHDT and CDR2 is YNNKEL (reference sequence). The trim removed 4 bases at V and 4 bases at J, leaving 3 bases unmatched. This CDR3 is CASSPTSGIYNEQFF. The DNA for the CDR3 is TGTGCCAGCAGCCCGACTAGCGGGATATACAATGAGCAGTTCTTC.

The chain has TRBV5-8 and TRBJ1-3; D uncertain. The CDR3 covers 14 residues. Trimming removed 0 bases at V and 9 bases at J, with 13 bases between. Germline CDR1 and CDR2: SGHTS and YDEGEE. The CDR3, as DNA: TGTGCCAGCAGCTTGGTTGGAGTTCCCCCCACCATATATTTT. Amino acid sequence: CASSLVGVPPTIYF.

This sequence joins TRBV5-1 and TRBJ2-6; 7 nucleotides agree with TRBD1. After removal of 0 bases from V and 4 bases from J, the junction contained 7 bases not matched to a gene. CDR3 length equals 17 residues. CDR1 is SGHRS, CDR2 YFSETQ, per germline. Here the CDR3 DNA reads TGCGCCAGCAGCTTGGCCAGGGGACAGTCCGGGGCCAACGTCCTGACTTTC. Amino acid sequence: CASSLARGQSGANVLTF.

This clone was recorded a few times. This chain connects TRBV5-6 to TRBJ2-2, with D tentatively TRBD2 (6 bases). Trimming took 4 bases from V and 6 from J, leaving 19 bases between them. The CDR3 has 16 amino acids. CDR1 is SGHDT and CDR2 is YYEEEE in the germline V gene. Here the CDR3 DNA reads TGTGCCAGCAGCCTCATTCGGGGACTTCGTTCCGGGGAGCTGTTTTTT. Translated, it gives CASSLIRGLRSGELFF.

V usage is TRBV6-1 and J usage is TRBJ2-6; tentative D call: TRBD1 (5 bases). The CDR3 sequence is 15 residues long. Trimming removed 2 bases from V and 4 bases from J, with 9 bases in between. CDR1 MNHNS and CDR2 SASEGT come from the germline V gene. CDR3 coding DNA: TGTGCCAGCAGTGAACAAGGGGCCGGGGCCAACGTCCTGACTTTC. Translated: CASSEQGAGANVLTF.

As for this clone: An end of the junction does not agree with germline; a read error may underlie this. The chain has TRBV10-3 and TRBJ2-7, with 9 positions matching TRBD1. Germline loops: CDR1 ENHRY, CDR2 SYGVKD. The CDR3 sequence is 11 residues long. This chain's CDR3 is CAISDGDREHF. The CDR3 nucleotides are TGTGCCATCAGTGATGGGGACAGGGAACACTTC.

V is TRBV29-1 and J is TRBJ1-2; TRBD1 agrees at 9 bases. This CDR3 region has 16 residues. V lost 1 base to trimming and J lost 4 bases; unmatched junction nucleotides: 10. Germline V lookup: CDR1 SQVTM, CDR2 ANQGSEA. For the CDR3, the DNA is TGCAGCGTTGAAGGAGAGACAGGGGGGCATTCCTATGGCTACACCTTC. Translated: CSVEGETGGHSYGYTF.

This sequence joins TRBV5-1 and TRBJ2-1; TRBD2 aligns across 8 bases. This CDR3 has 14 amino acids. Looked up from germline, CDR1 is SGHRS and CDR2 is YFSETQ. The junction had 6 bases not matched to a gene; V was cut back by 3 bases and J by 7 bases. The CDR3 loop reads CASSSWTSQNEQFF. CDR3 DNA sequence: TGCGCCAGCAGCTCCTGGACTAGCCAGAATGAGCAGTTCTTC.

The chain is built from TRBV5-8 and TRBJ2-1, with D possibly being TRBD2 (6 bases). The CDR3 totals 12 residues. CDR1 and CDR2 (germline): SGHTS, YDEGEE. Trimming left V 0 bases short and J 15 bases short, with 13 bases between. This CDR3 is CASSLVRGIWFF. CDR3 coding DNA: TGTGCCAGCAGCTTGGTGCGGGGAATATGGTTCTTC.

The DNA of the CDR3 is TGCGCCCGTGCAGCCTCTAATCTGTTGGACAGGGGACGTTCGACGCGGAACACCGGGGAGCTGTTTTTT. Residues: CARAASNLLDRGRSTRNTGELFF. The gene calls are TRBV5-1 and TRBJ2-2, with TRBD1 matching 9 bases. Germline V gene sequence: CDR1 SGHRS, CDR2 YFSETQ. This CDR3 is built from 23 residues. Trimming removed 10 bases from V and 1 base from J; junction bases left unmatched: 32.

This sequence joins TRBV27 and TRBJ2-1; a weak D match, TRBD2 (6 bases). The germline gives CDR1 MNHEY, CDR2 SMNVEV (reference sequence). This CDR3 is 15 amino acids long. Trimming left V 5 bases short and J 7 bases short, with 18 bases between. CDR3 in DNA: TGTGCCAGCAGTCCGGGGACTGAATATAGGAATGAGCAGTTCTTC. Translation: CASSPGTEYRNEQFF.

This clone was seen more than once but under ten times. The chain links TRBV10-3 to TRBJ1-5; no firm D call. Trimming cost V 0 bases and J 2 bases, with 14 bases left between them. The germline gives CDR1 ENHRY, CDR2 SYGVKD. This CDR3 comprises 17 residues. CDR3 nucleotides: TGTGCCATCAGTGAGTCACAGAAACGGTCTGGCAATCAGCCCCAGCATTTT. Its protein product is CAISESQKRSGNQPQHF.

The chain employs TRBV6-6 and TRBJ1-2, with 7 bases that match TRBD1. This CDR3 has 14 residues. Unmatched junction bases numbered 10, after V lost 4 bases and J lost 8 bases. Germline V gives CDR1 MNHNY, CDR2 SVGAGI (reference sequence). DNA of the CDR3: TGTGCCAGCAGTTCCGGCCGGGACAGTGAAGGCTACACCTTC. Encoded protein: CASSSGRDSEGYTF.